The clone carrying this TCR beta chain was picked up a small number of times. The data stem from a study of identical twins. TCRdb itself ran the 5' RACE reads through MiXCR, one entry per CDR3 protein. Seen here are roughly 230,000 distinct CDR3 sequences, 6.5% to 9.5% observed once, and the top ten hold 2.5% to 3.5%. The germline CDR1 and CDR2 sequences are LGHNA and YNFKEQ. V was shortened by 1 base and J by 7 bases, with 19 bases between the two germline ends. The CDR3 is 17 amino acids. The sample also formed part of further work on yellow fever vaccine responses in identical twins.

This receptor was obtained from a woman aged 18-30 years in good health. Sequencing was performed on CD8+ T cells sorted from blood. The rearrangement uses TRBV4-2 and TRBJ1-4, with a possible D match to TRBD1 (6 bases). The CDR3 spells CASSQGPLGIGGEKLFF. The CDR3, as DNA: TGTGCCAGCAGCCAAGGACCCCTCGGGATAGGGGGTGAAAAACTGTTTTTT.